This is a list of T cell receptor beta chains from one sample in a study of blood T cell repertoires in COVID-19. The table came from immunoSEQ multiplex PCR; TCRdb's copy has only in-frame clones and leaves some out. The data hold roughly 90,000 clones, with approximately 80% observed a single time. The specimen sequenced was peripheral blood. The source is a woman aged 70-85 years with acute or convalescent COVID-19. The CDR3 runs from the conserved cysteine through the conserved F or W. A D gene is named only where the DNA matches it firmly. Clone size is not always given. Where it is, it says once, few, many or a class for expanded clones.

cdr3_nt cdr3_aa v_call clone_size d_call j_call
TGCAGTTCCTGGGGGGGGCTGGGCACTGAAGCTTTCTTT CSSWGGLGTEAFF TRBV29-1 - - TRBJ1-1
TGCGCCAGCAGCTCCTCGGGAGGGAAGAGAAACACTGAAGCTTTCTTT CASSSSGGKRNTEAFF TRBV5-1 - - TRBJ1-1
TGTGCCAGTAGTATGACAGGCAACTATGGCTACACCTTC CASSMTGNYGYTF TRBV19 - - TRBJ1-2
TGTGCCAGCAGTCCCAGGCCCTCCTACGAGCAGTACTTC CASSPRPSYEQYF TRBV12-3/TRBV12-4 - - TRBJ2-7
TGCGCCAGCTCGGCGGGGCCTAGCACAGATACGCAGTATTTT CASSAGPSTDTQYF TRBV5-1 few - TRBJ2-3
TGTGCCAGCAGCGCCCCCTTAGTATATGGCTACACCTTC CASSAPLVYGYTF TRBV28 - - TRBJ1-2
TGTGCCAGCAGCGTAGGTGGGGGCAGCGGGGAGCTGTTTTTT CASSVGGGSGELFF TRBV9 once - TRBJ2-2
TGTGCCAGTAGTTCTCCCTCGACAGGAAATCAGCCCCAGCATTTT CASSSPSTGNQPQHF TRBV19 - - TRBJ1-5
TGTGCCAGCGGCGACAGGGGACATCAGCCCCAGCATTTT CASGDRGHQPQHF TRBV6-5 - TRBD1 TRBJ1-5
TGCGCCAGCAGCCAAGCCCAGGGGGCGAACACCGGGGAGCTGTTTTTT CASSQAQGANTGELFF TRBV4-1 few TRBD1 TRBJ2-2
TGTGCCAGTAGTATATTGGGGGGAGTGGCCTACAATGAGCAGTTCTTC CASSILGGVAYNEQFF TRBV19 - - TRBJ2-1
TGTGCCAGCAGCTTAAAGAGCACTGAAGCTTTCTTT CASSLKSTEAFF TRBV11-2 - - TRBJ1-1
TGTGCCAGCAGCCAGGCATCCGGGACTAGCGGGAGTCGAAACGAGCAGTACTTC CASSQASGTSGSRNEQYF TRBV4-2 - TRBD2 TRBJ2-7
TGTGCCAGCAGCGCAGAACCGGGCTCGGCGGGGAATGAGCAGTTCTTC CASSAEPGSAGNEQFF TRBV7-2 - - TRBJ2-1
TGCGCCAGCAGCCCCCGGACAGGGGCTAATTCACCCCTCCACTTT CASSPRTGANSPLHF TRBV5-1 - TRBD1 TRBJ1-6
TGTGCCAGCACCCCGGGGGGGCGAAACAATGAGCAGTTCTTC CASTPGGRNNEQFF TRBV28 few TRBD2 TRBJ2-1
TGTGCCATCAGTGAGTCGAAAATAGCGGGGGCCCTCAGCTCCTACAATGAGCAGTTCTTC CAISESKIAGALSSYNEQFF TRBV10-3 - TRBD2 TRBJ2-1
TGCGCCAGCAGCCTACTAGCGGGTGCTGCCAAAAACATTCAGTACTTC CASSLLAGAAKNIQYF TRBV5-1 - TRBD2 TRBJ2-4
TGTGCCAGCAGCCAAGAAGCCGGGGGGTTTCTCTACAATGAGCAGTTCTTC CASSQEAGGFLYNEQFF TRBV14 - TRBD2 TRBJ2-1
TGTGCCAGCAGCATCCCGGCGTCGCGAGGCTATGGCTACACCTTC CASSIPASRGYGYTF TRBV7-9 many - TRBJ1-2
TGCGCCAGCAGCCAAGATCCCCCCGGTTACACCGGGGAGCTGTTTTTT CASSQDPPGYTGELFF TRBV4-3 - - TRBJ2-2
TGTGCCAGCAGCCGTAAATTGTCAGGGGATCGGAACATTCAGTACTTC CASSRKLSGDRNIQYF TRBV7-2 - - TRBJ2-4
TGTGCCAGCAGTTTATGGTCTACCAATCAGCCCCAGCATTTT CASSLWSTNQPQHF TRBV27 few - TRBJ1-5
TGTGCCACCACCGACTCCTATGGCTACACCTTC CATTDSYGYTF TRBV6-6 few - TRBJ1-2
TGTGCCAGCTCCGGACAGGGGGTGGAAGGCTACACCTTC CASSGQGVEGYTF TRBV18 few TRBD1 TRBJ1-2
TGTGCCAGCAGCTGGACCGGGACAGGGAACACTGAAGCTTTCTTT CASSWTGTGNTEAFF TRBV7-2 - TRBD1 TRBJ1-1
TGTGCCAGCAGCGTAGGCATGAGAGACACTGAAGCTTTCTTT CASSVGMRDTEAFF TRBV9 - - TRBJ1-1
TGTGCCAGCTCACCCGGACAGGGCAATCAGCCCCAGCATTTT CASSPGQGNQPQHF TRBV18 - TRBD1 TRBJ1-5
TGTGCCAGCAGTCCACCGGACTGGGATCAGCCCCAGCATTTT CASSPPDWDQPQHF TRBV28 - - TRBJ1-5
TGTGCCAGCAGCTTAGCGCGGGGGACTAGCGTTCAAGAGACCCAGTACTTC CASSLARGTSVQETQYF TRBV11-2 few TRBD2 TRBJ2-5
TGTGCCAGCAGCTTAACAGGGGTCAATGAGCAGTTCTTC CASSLTGVNEQFF TRBV5-4 - TRBD1 TRBJ2-1
TGTGCCAGCAGCTTGGGGGGAAACTCCTACGAGCAGTACTTC CASSLGGNSYEQYF TRBV28 - - TRBJ2-7
TGTGCCAGCAGCTTAGTGGGAGGACAGGGCGGCTATGGCTACACCTTC CASSLVGGQGGYGYTF TRBV7-2 - TRBD1 TRBJ1-2
TGTGCCAGTAGTGGCGAACAGGGGGCGCAGAACACTGAAGCTTTCTTT CASSGEQGAQNTEAFF TRBV19 - TRBD1 TRBJ1-1